Below, 31 T cell receptor beta chains from the same sample are listed, as sequenced in a study of vaccination and CD4 T cells after COVID-19. The Oncomine TCR Beta short-read assay was applied to DNA of cultured CD4+ T cells. TCRdb re-called the PCR reads with MiXCR, one entry per CDR3 protein. This repertoire shows over 9,000 distinct CDR3 sequences, roughly 24% found once; its top ten account for about 12%. The antigens these receptors bind are not known. Treatment described: 10-day PBMC culture with coronavirus spike peptide pools or control peptides (ViraFEST assay). Sequencing used CD4+ T cells from blood, cultured in vitro, obtained after SARS-CoV-2 vaccination. The receptors here all came from a human donor who had recovered from COVID-19.

This clonotype has a handful of counts. The rearrangement links TRBV27 to TRBJ1-1; D unresolved. CDR1 and CDR2 from the germline V gene are MNHEY and SMNVEV (reference sequence). V lost 5 bases to trimming and J lost 0 bases, with 7 bases between them. This CDR3 region has 13 residues. The CDR3 nucleotides are TGTGCCAGCAGTACCAGAATGAACACTGAAGCTTTCTTT. Translation gives CASSTRMNTEAFF.

A few counts support this clonotype. V and J are TRBV6-1 and TRBJ1-2; D is perhaps TRBD1 (5 bases). V was pared by 6 bases and J by 4 bases, with 12 bases between. The germline V gene encodes CDR1 MNHNS and CDR2 SASEGT. The CDR3 length is 13 residues. In DNA, the CDR3 is TGTGCCAGCAGGTCGGGGACGGGCTATGGCTACACCTTC. Protein product: CASRSGTGYGYTF.

This clonotype was seen a handful of times. The CDR3 bases are TGTGCCAGCACGGCGCAGGGGAAGGTTACGGGAGAGCAGTACTTC. Translated: CASTAQGKVTGEQYF. This sequence joins TRBV27 and TRBJ2-7; TRBD1 is a possible D gene (6 bases). Between the trimmed V and J ends, which lost 7 bases and 7 bases, there was a span of 23 bases. From germline, CDR1 is MNHEY and CDR2 SMNVEV (reference sequence). The CDR3 consists of 15 residues.

V usage is TRBV29-1 and J usage is TRBJ2-3; no definite D call. Per germline, CDR1 SQVTM and CDR2 ANQGSEA. V was trimmed by 3 bases and J by 2 bases, leaving 18 bases between them. The CDR3 consists of 16 residues. DNA for the CDR3: TGCAGCGTTGATGGAAGGCAGGTCGGGCCCACAGATACGCAGTATTTT. Encoded protein: CSVDGRQVGPTDTQYF.

There are a few counts of this clonotype. The rearrangement uses TRBV11-2 and TRBJ2-6; D is ambiguous. The V end lost 0 bases, the J end lost 3 bases, and 3 bases lay between the germline ends. The CDR3 has 14 residues. The germline gives CDR1 SGHAT, CDR2 FQNNGV. CDR3 nucleotide sequence: TGTGCCAGCAGCTTAGAAGGTGGGGCCAACGTCCTGACTTTC. Its protein is CASSLEGGANVLTF.

This chain connects TRBV10-1 to TRBJ2-1; D possibly matches TRBD1 or TRBD2 (5 bases each). CDR1 WNHNN and CDR2 SYGVQD come from the germline V gene (reference sequence). Trimming took 6 bases from V and 7 from J, leaving 13 bases between them. The CDR3 length is 13 residues. The CDR3: CASSRDPLNEQFF. DNA for the CDR3: TGCGCCAGCAGCCGGGACCCCTTGAATGAGCAGTTCTTC.

This clonotype appeared a few times. The chain recombines TRBV7-2 with TRBJ2-3; D not certain. Per germline, CDR1 SGHTA and CDR2 FQGNSA. V gave up 5 bases and J gave up 0 bases, with 9 bases separating them. The CDR3 is made up of 14 amino acids. CDR3 in amino acids: CASSPLTSTDTQYF. For the CDR3, the DNA is TGTGCCAGCAGCCCACTAACTAGCACAGATACGCAGTATTTT.

The chain is built from TRBV7-3 and TRBJ2-6; weak D call: TRBD2 (5 bases). The V end lost 4 bases, the J end lost 0 bases, and 7 bases lay between the germline ends. Germline CDR1 reads SGHTA; CDR2 reads FQGTGA. The CDR3 is 15 amino acids. The CDR3 reads CASSSGGSGANVLTF. CDR3 nucleotides: TGTGCCAGCAGCTCTGGAGGCTCTGGGGCCAACGTCCTGACTTTC.

The chain combines TRBV2 with TRBJ2-5; D is possibly TRBD1 or TRBD2 (5 bases each). CDR3 length: 13 amino acids. Trimming left V 8 bases short and J 3 bases short, with 13 bases between. From germline, CDR1 is SNHLY and CDR2 FYNNEI. This CDR3 is CASGTGTKETQYF. The DNA for the CDR3 is TGTGCCAGCGGGACCGGGACCAAAGAGACCCAGTACTTC.

This chain joins TRBV11-2 and TRBJ1-2; 7 bases align to TRBD1. The CDR3 totals 15 residues. Losses at the gene ends were 0 bases for V and 5 bases for J; bases not matched to a gene: 6. Germline CDR1 and CDR2: SGHAT and FQNNGV. The CDR3 sequence: CASSLDLDRTYGYTF. In DNA form, the CDR3 reads TGTGCCAGCAGCTTAGACCTGGACAGGACTTATGGCTACACCTTC. The full variable domain, rest sourced from reference TRBV11-2 and TRBJ1-2, is EAGVAQSPRYKIIEKRQSVAFWCNPISGHATLYWYQQILGQGPKLLIQFQNNGVVDDSQLPKDRFSAERLKGVDSTLKIQPAKLEDSAVYLCASSLDLDRTYGYTFGSGTRLTVV.

This clonotype turned up a few times. This chain connects TRBV28 to TRBJ2-5; D is possibly TRBD1 (5 bases). Germline values: CDR1 MDHEN, CDR2 SYDVKM. V was trimmed by 2 bases and J by 7 bases, leaving 8 bases between them. The CDR3 runs to 12 residues. CDR3 bases: TGTGCCAGCAGTTTACTCCAGGGGACCCAGTACTTC. Protein: CASSLLQGTQYF.

CDR3 bases: TGTGCCAGCAGTCGGGCCCCGGAAACTAATGAAAAACTGTTTTTT. Protein product: CASSRAPETNEKLFF. This chain links TRBV6-1 with TRBJ1-4; D is unclear. Between the trimmed V and J ends, which lost 5 bases and 1 base, there was a span of 11 bases. CDR1 MNHNS and CDR2 SASEGT come from the germline V gene. The CDR3 totals 15 residues.

This clonotype was seen a few times. The chain combines TRBV20-1 with TRBJ2-3; TRBD2 agrees at 8 bases. This CDR3 has 15 amino acids. Germline loops: CDR1 DFQATT, CDR2 SNEGSKA (reference sequence). The J segment lost 4 bases and the V segment lost 6 bases, leaving 12 bases of the junction unmatched. CDR3 nucleotide sequence: TGCAGTGCCCCGACTAGCGCCAAGAGGGCAGATACGCAGTATTTT. It is translated as CSAPTSAKRADTQYF.

The chain is built from TRBV20-1 and TRBJ2-1; 7 nucleotides agree with TRBD2. The germline V gene has CDR1 DFQATT and CDR2 SNEGSKA (reference sequence). The CDR3 spans 15 residues. J lost 7 bases, V lost 0 bases, and 9 bases had no gene match. CDR3 nucleotides: TGCAGTGCTAGAGATTTGCGGGAGAGTAAGAATGAGCAGTTCTTC. It encodes CSARDLRESKNEQFF.

The genes are TRBV7-9 and TRBJ2-4; D possibly matches TRBD1 or TRBD2 (6 bases each). CDR1 is SEHNR, CDR2 FQNEAQ, per germline (reference sequence). The CDR3 has 16 amino acids. With 2 bases removed from V and 3 bases from J, the gap between germline ends came to 14 bases. The CDR3 here is CASSLFRGGSKNIQYF. The CDR3 region has the DNA TGTGCCAGCAGCTTATTCAGGGGAGGAAGCAAAAACATTCAGTACTTC.

The J gene is TRBJ2-7, the V gene TRBV19; maybe TRBD2 (5 bases). Trimming took off 2 bases at V and 1 base at J, with 9 bases between the two ends. This CDR3 has 14 amino acids. Germline CDR1 is LNHDA and CDR2 is SQIVND (reference sequence). The CDR3 here is CASSIQGRSYEQYF. CDR3 in DNA: TGTGCCAGTAGTATACAAGGGAGATCCTACGAGCAGTACTTC. The whole variable domain, remainder taken from reference TRBV19 and TRBJ2-7, is DGGITQSPKYLFRKEGQNVTLSCEQNLNHDAMYWYRQDPGQGLRLIYYSQIVNDFQKGDIAEGYSVSREKKESFPLTVTSAQKNPTAFYLCASSIQGRSYEQYFGPGTRLTVT.

The chain joins TRBV12-3 or TRBV12-4 to TRBJ1-2; 7 bases match TRBD1. The V and J ends lost 3 bases and 4 bases, in that order; junction bases with no gene match: 2. This CDR3 contains 13 residues. The CDR3 DNA follows: TGTGCCAGCAGTTTCAGGACAGGCTATGGCTACACCTTC. It translates to CASSFRTGYGYTF.

This clonotype occurred a few times. The V and J genes are TRBV6-1 and TRBJ1-6; D ambiguous. Germline-derived CDR1 and CDR2 are MNHNS and SASEGT. CDR3 length: 15 amino acids. Trimming shortened V by 6 bases and J by 0 bases, and 9 bases separated the two germline ends. CDR3 DNA: TGTGCCAGCAGAGAACAGAGCTCCTATAATTCACCCCTCCACTTT. Protein: CASREQSSYNSPLHF.

As for this clonotype: One end of the junction is discordant with germline, which a read error may explain. The chain combines TRBV23-1 with TRBJ2-5; 7 bases line up with TRBD1. TRBV23-1 counts as an open reading frame of uncertain function. The CDR3 length is 16 residues. CDR3 DNA: TGCGCCAGCAGTCTAAACACAGGGGAATTCAAAGAGATCCAGTACTTC. Protein sequence: CASSLNTGEFKEIQYF.

J is TRBJ2-7 and V is TRBV10-3; TRBD2 matches at 11 bases. This CDR3 is 18 amino acids long. V shed 0 bases and J 3 bases; nucleotides not matched to a gene: 10. CDR1 is ENHRY, CDR2 SYGVKD, per germline. The DNA of the CDR3 is TGTGCCATCAGTGAGTCGGGGGGGGGACTAGCGGAACACTACGAGCAGTACTTC. It is translated as CAISESGGGLAEHYEQYF.

This chain uses TRBV27 with TRBJ1-1; 7 bases match TRBD1. There are 16 residues in the CDR3. With 10 bases clipped from V and 0 bases from J, the junction kept 14 bases outside the gene matches. Germline CDR1 and CDR2: MNHEY and SMNVEV (reference sequence). The CDR3 DNA follows: TGTGCCACTCAGCAGGGGGGGGCCCGTATGAACACTGAAGCTTTCTTT. Its protein is CATQQGGARMNTEAFF.

This sequence joins TRBV7-8 and TRBJ2-2; 10 bases are a match to TRBD2. The CDR3 sequence is 18 residues long. Unmatched junction bases numbered 13, after V lost 5 bases and J lost 4 bases. Germline V gene data show CDR1 as SGHVS and CDR2 as FQNEAQ. Here the CDR3 DNA reads TGTGCCAGCAGCCCCGTGACCCGTAGCGGGAGGTTCACCGGGGAGCTGTTTTTT. This encodes CASSPVTRSGRFTGELFF.

This clonotype was seen more than once but under ten times. Written as DNA, the CDR3 is TGTGCCAGCAGCTTAGATGAGGAGAGGAAACTGTTTTTT. Amino acid sequence: CASSLDEERKLFF. This sequence joins TRBV7-2 and TRBJ1-4; D gene uncertain. Germline V CDR1 and CDR2: SGHTA, FQGNSA. V shed 1 base and J shed 11 bases, with 11 bases lying between them. This CDR3 has 13 residues. Full variable domain (rest looked up from reference TRBV7-2 and TRBJ1-4): GAGVSQSPSNKVTEKGKDVELRCDPISGHTALYWYRQSLGQGLEFLIYFQGNSAPDKSGLPSDRFSAERTGGSVSTLTIQRTQQEDSAVYLCASSLDEERKLFFGSGTQLSVL.

This clonotype was observed a handful of times. The chain recombines TRBV28 with TRBJ1-3; a weak D match, TRBD1 (5 bases). The V end lost 8 bases, the J end lost 0 bases, and 14 bases lay between the germline ends. The CDR3 has 15 amino acids. CDR1 is MDHEN and CDR2 is SYDVKM in the germline V gene. The CDR3 bases are TGTGCCAGCCGAGACGCAGGGAGCTCTGGAAACACCATATATTTT. This encodes CASRDAGSSGNTIYF. Combining the CDR3 with reference TRBV28 and TRBJ1-3 gives the whole variable domain DVKVTQSSRYLVKRTGEKVFLECVQDMDHENMFWYRQDPGLGLRLIYFSYDVKMKEKGDIPEGYSVSREKKERFSLILESASTNQTSMYLCASRDAGSSGNTIYFGEGSWLTVV.

This clonotype was seen a handful of times. This sequence joins TRBV30 and TRBJ2-1, with 9 nucleotides matching TRBD2. The germline V gene has CDR1 GTSNPN and CDR2 SVGIG (reference sequence). V trimming: 4 bases; J trimming: 6 bases; junction bases outside the gene matches: 13. The CDR3 contains 16 residues. CDR3 bases: TGTGCCTGGACCGTACGGATAGCGGGAGAGAGCAATGAGCAGTTCTTC. Its protein is CAWTVRIAGESNEQFF.

Here the CDR3 reads CASSPNTSPSYEQYF. CDR3 sequence (DNA): TGTGCCAGCAGTCCTAATACTAGTCCCTCCTACGAGCAGTACTTC. This chain joins TRBV2 and TRBJ2-7; TRBD2 might be the D (5 bases). The CDR3 contains 15 residues. Germline CDR1 and CDR2: SNHLY and FYNNEI. V lost 5 bases and J 0 bases, leaving 14 bases between the germline ends.

The chain carries TRBV19 and TRBJ2-2, with 11 bases fitting TRBD2. V lost 4 bases and J lost 4; bases outside the gene matches: 5. The V gene's germline CDR1 is LNHDA and CDR2 SQIVND (reference sequence). The CDR3 extends over 16 amino acids. CDR3 amino acids: CASSTPSGRTTGELFF. The CDR3 DNA is TGTGCCAGTAGTACCCCTAGCGGGAGGACCACCGGGGAGCTGTTTTTT. Using reference TRBV19 and TRBJ2-2 for the parts outside the CDR3, the full variable domain is DGGITQSPKYLFRKEGQNVTLSCEQNLNHDAMYWYRQDPGQGLRLIYYSQIVNDFQKGDIAEGYSVSREKKESFPLTVTSAQKNPTAFYLCASSTPSGRTTGELFFGEGSRLTVL.

This clonotype was counted only a few times. The chain employs TRBV5-3 and TRBJ2-2; no clear D. TRBV5-3 is an ORF, and what it does is uncertain. CDR3 size: 13 residues. V dropped 7 bases and J dropped 5 bases, with 12 bases sitting between them. In DNA form, the CDR3 reads TGTGCCAGAGATGGGGTGGGGACCGGGGAGCTGTTTTTT. It translates to CARDGVGTGELFF.

The chain employs TRBV20-1 and TRBJ1-2; TRBD1 agrees at 9 bases. The CDR3 has 13 residues. After removal of 6 bases from V and 5 bases from J, the junction contained 7 bases not matched to a gene. CDR1 is DFQATT and CDR2 is SNEGSKA in the germline V gene (reference sequence). CDR3 protein: CSARDRVGYGYTF. The CDR3 DNA reads TGCAGTGCCCGGGACAGGGTGGGATATGGCTACACCTTC.

The CDR3 nucleotides are TGTGCCAGCAGCTTGCTAGCGACAAACACCGGGGAGCTGTTTTTT. Encoded protein: CASSLLATNTGELFF. This chain links TRBV7-3 with TRBJ2-2, with D perhaps TRBD2 (6 bases). The CDR3 runs to 15 residues. Germline V CDR1 and CDR2: SGHTA, FQGTGA. V dropped 3 bases and J dropped 2 bases, with 10 bases sitting between them.

This clonotype has a handful of counts. This chain uses TRBV20-1 with TRBJ1-2; no clear D gene. The CDR3 length is 10 residues. Germline values: CDR1 DFQATT, CDR2 SNEGSKA (reference sequence). Trimming pared 8 bases from V and 3 bases from J, leaving 7 bases between. Written as DNA, the CDR3 is TGCAGTTCCTTTCACTATGGCTACACCTTC. It specifies CSSFHYGYTF.